This T cell receptor (beta chain) was observed in a study of T cells after yellow fever vaccination. V was trimmed by 7 bases and J by 0 bases, leaving 25 bases between them. CDR3 length equals 19 residues. Germline values: CDR1 MGHDK, CDR2 SYGVNS. Study findings and constraints: The study re-detected most primary-vaccination clones after the booster (under 97% CD4, approximately 87% CD8).

This clonotype was seen a handful of times. The antigen remains unidentified. As TCR cDNA was made by 5'RACE template switching, a universal primer site and UMIs were added. TCRdb itself ran the 5' RACE reads through MiXCR, one entry per CDR3 protein. The sample contains approximately 610,000 distinct CDR3 sequences, roughly a sixth of which appear only once. The sample in question was PBMCs, obtained 5 days after the first yellow fever vaccination. The TCR sequence derives from a man aged 18 to 29 who received the YFV17D yellow fever vaccine. The gene calls are TRBV25-1 and TRBJ2-1, with D perhaps TRBD2 (7 bases). DNA for the CDR3: TGTGCCAGCATTGTGAGGCGGGGGCCCTTAGGGAGCTCCTACAATGAGCAGTTCTTC. Protein product: CASIVRRGPLGSSYNEQFF.